These 22 T cell receptor beta chains were sequenced from one sample in a study of CD4 T cells in relation to SARS-CoV-2 and coronaviruses. CD4+ T cells from unexposed donors were obtained before the COVID-19 pandemic (2011-2018). Isolation of CD4+ T cells took place after about eleven days in culture. Assay: immunoSEQ multiplex PCR; the TCRdb copy retains only in-frame clones and omits some. The sample consists of nearly 20,000 clones, about 80% of them appearing once. These receptors' targets are unknown. Sequencing input: CD4+ T cells from PBMCs, cultured in vitro. The receptor source for this set is a human donor in good health.

The CDR3 region is CASSQDPAGANVLTF. CDR3 DNA sequence: TGTGCCAGCAGCCAAGATCCCGCCGGGGCCAACGTCCTGACTTTC. This chain joins TRBV4-2 and TRBJ2-6; D unresolved. V was pared by 0 bases and J by 4 bases, with 7 bases between. CDR1 LGHNA and CDR2 YNFKEQ come from the germline V gene. CDR3 length equals 15 residues.

The chain is built from TRBV10-3 and TRBJ2-5; 10 bases map to TRBD2. The V segment lost 4 bases and the J segment 4 bases; nucleotides outside the gene matches: 21. The CDR3 has 20 residues. The germline V gene encodes CDR1 ENHRY and CDR2 SYGVKD. CDR3 loop: CAISVPAGRASGRVGETQYF. Written as DNA, the CDR3 is TGTGCCATCAGTGTCCCCGCGGGAAGGGCTAGCGGGAGAGTAGGAGAGACCCAGTACTTC.

J is TRBJ2-6 and V is TRBV6-2 or TRBV6-3; 11 bases are shared with TRBD1. CDR1 MNHEY and CDR2 SVGEGT come from the germline V gene. CDR3 length: 21 amino acids. V lost 5 bases, J lost 4 bases, and 19 bases stayed unmatched. In DNA, the CDR3 is TGTGCCAGCAGTGCCGGGGGCTCCTTTGGACAGGGGGCGAACGGGGCCAACGTCCTGACTTTC. It specifies CASSAGGSFGQGANGANVLTF.

The V and J genes are TRBV6-5 and TRBJ2-7, with D tentatively TRBD1 or TRBD2 (5 bases each). Germline CDR1 MNHEY, CDR2 SVGAGI. The CDR3 covers 14 residues. Trimming left V 2 bases short and J 4 bases short, with 12 bases between. Here the CDR3 reads CASSYGGSRYEQYF. In nucleotides, the CDR3 is TGTGCCAGCAGTTACGGGGGTTCGCGATACGAGCAGTACTTC.

This clone was seen a handful of times. This CDR3 is CASSWGASTGELFF. CDR3 DNA sequence: TGTGCCAGCAGCTGGGGGGCCAGCACCGGGGAGCTGTTTTTT. The gene calls are TRBV7-8 and TRBJ2-2; D tentatively fits TRBD1 or TRBD2 (6 bases each). V was clipped by 4 bases and J by 4 bases, with 10 bases between them. This CDR3 region has 14 residues. Germline values: CDR1 SGHVS, CDR2 FQNEAQ.

Written as DNA, the CDR3 is TGTGCCAGCAGCATCGGGACTAGCGGGGTTCGCACAGATACGCAGTATTTT. Amino acid sequence: CASSIGTSGVRTDTQYF. The chain is built from TRBV7-9 and TRBJ2-3; 13 bases are a match to TRBD2. CDR3 length: 17 residues. Per germline, CDR1 SEHNR and CDR2 FQNEAQ (reference sequence). V trimming: 5 bases; J trimming: 1 base; junction bases outside the gene matches: 6.

This rearrangement joins TRBV12-3 or TRBV12-4 to TRBJ1-5, with D hard to call. This CDR3 comprises 13 residues. V was clipped by 5 bases and J by 3 bases, with 8 bases between them. In DNA, the CDR3 is TGTGCCAGCAGTCAAGACAACAATCAGCCCCAGCATTTT. Encoded protein: CASSQDNNQPQHF.

The chain joins TRBV9 to TRBJ1-2; D possibly corresponds to TRBD1 (5 bases). From germline, CDR1 is SGDLS and CDR2 YYNGEE. Trimming shortened V by 6 bases and J by 8 bases, and 20 bases separated the two germline ends. This CDR3 contains 14 residues. The CDR3 nucleotides read TGTGCCAGCAAACCGGGACTACAAGGTCAAGGCTACACCTTC. Its translation is CASKPGLQGQGYTF.

This chain uses TRBV10-3 with TRBJ2-3; D is ambiguous. The CDR3 extends over 15 amino acids. The germline CDR1 and CDR2 sequences are ENHRY and SYGVKD. CDR3 region: CAVAATLASTDTQYF. The CDR3 DNA sequence: TGTGCGGTTGCGGCGACCCTGGCAAGCACAGATACGCAGTATTTT.

The chain joins TRBV3-1 (or the pseudogene TRBV3-2) to TRBJ1-4; 7 nucleotides align to TRBD1. The CDR3 is 13 residues long. Losses at the gene ends were 4 bases for V and 10 bases for J; bases not matched to a gene: 6. Germline V gene lookup returns CDR1 LGHDT and CDR2 YNNKEL (reference sequence). Here the CDR3 reads CASSLVQGGKLFF. Written as DNA, the CDR3 is TGTGCCAGCAGCCTCGTTCAGGGGGGAAAACTGTTTTTT.

The chain joins TRBV18 to TRBJ2-3; maybe TRBD2 (7 bases). This CDR3 is built from 15 residues. Trimming pared 3 bases from V and 6 bases from J, leaving 16 bases between. In germline, CDR1 is KGHSH, CDR2 LQKENI. The chain's CDR3 is CASSPGGGLGDTQYF. In nucleotides, the CDR3 is TGTGCCAGCTCACCGGGCGGGGGCCTCGGGGATACGCAGTATTTT.

This chain links TRBV28 with TRBJ1-5; D unclear. In germline, CDR1 is MDHEN, CDR2 SYDVKM. Trimming removed 6 bases from V and 7 bases from J, with 19 bases in between. This CDR3 spans 15 amino acids. The CDR3 bases are TGTGCCAGCAGACCTGGTGGGGAATGGAGGCAGCCCCAGCATTTT. It specifies CASRPGGEWRQPQHF. Based on the CDR3 plus reference TRBV28 and TRBJ1-5, the full variable domain is DVKVTQSSRYLVKRTGEKVFLECVQDMDHENMFWYRQDPGLGLRLIYFSYDVKMKEKGDIPEGYSVSREKKERFSLILESASTNQTSMYLCASRPGGEWRQPQHFGDGTRLSIL.

This chain links TRBV19 with TRBJ2-5; D ambiguous. The V end lost 0 bases, the J end lost 7 bases, and 12 bases lay between the germline ends. The CDR3 is made up of 14 amino acids. CDR1 is LNHDA and CDR2 is SQIVND in the germline V gene (reference sequence). The CDR3 is CASSIDRNGVTQYF. The DNA of the CDR3 is TGTGCCAGTAGTATAGATCGTAATGGGGTGACCCAGTACTTC.

CDR3 DNA: TGTGCCAGCAGCTTAAGCCGAAGCACAGATACGCAGTATTTT. The encoded protein is CASSLSRSTDTQYF. The chain is built from TRBV11-3 and TRBJ2-3; D not certain. CDR3 length equals 14 residues. Germline CDR1 reads SGHNT; CDR2 reads YENEEA. The ends were cut back, 2 bases at V and 0 bases at J, with 6 bases in the middle.

CDR3 coding DNA: TGCGCCAGCAGCCAACATACGAGACGAAGAGTGACTTTCTTT. This sequence encodes CASSQHTRRRVTFF. The rearrangement joins TRBV4-1 to TRBJ1-1; D unclear. The CDR3 contains 14 residues. V lost 2 bases and J 12 bases, leaving 19 bases between the germline ends. Germline CDR1 MGHRA, CDR2 YSYEKL.

This chain joins TRBV7-2 and TRBJ2-7, with D maybe TRBD1 (7 bases). V was cut by 5 bases and J by 2 bases, with 13 bases left in between. The CDR3 has 14 residues. Germline V CDR1 and CDR2: SGHTA, FQGNSA. CDR3 sequence reads: CASSQGGQTYEQYF. Here the CDR3 DNA reads TGTGCCAGCAGCCAGGGGGGACAAACCTACGAGCAGTACTTC. Full variable domain (remainder filled in from reference TRBV7-2 and TRBJ2-7): GAGVSQSPSNKVTEKGKDVELRCDPISGHTALYWYRQSLGQGLEFLIYFQGNSAPDKSGLPSDRFSAERTGGSVSTLTIQRTQQEDSAVYLCASSQGGQTYEQYFGPGTRLTVT.

The chain has TRBV7-2 and TRBJ1-6, with a tentative D call TRBD1 (6 bases). The germline V gene has CDR1 SGHTA and CDR2 FQGNSA. The CDR3 totals 16 residues. The V end was cut by 6 bases, the J end by 10 bases, with 22 bases between. The CDR3 protein is CASSLPGGRRGSPLHF. The CDR3 DNA reads TGTGCCAGCAGTCTTCCCGGGGGGCGAAGGGGCTCACCCCTCCACTTT.

This chain uses TRBV7-2 with TRBJ1-3; no definite D call. Trimming left V 1 base short and J 0 bases short, with 13 bases between. Germline V gives CDR1 SGHTA, CDR2 FQGNSA. The CDR3 totals 17 residues. CDR3 sequence: CASSLDVGSNSGNTIYF. The CDR3 DNA reads TGTGCCAGCAGCTTAGATGTGGGGTCCAACTCTGGAAACACCATATATTTT.

The chain joins TRBV19 to TRBJ1-3; weak D call: TRBD1 (5 bases). Trimming stripped 4 bases from V and 0 bases from J, with 13 bases between. The CDR3 spans 16 residues. Germline V lookup: CDR1 LNHDA, CDR2 SQIVND (reference sequence). The CDR3, as DNA: TGTGCCAGTAGTACCCTACAGGCCAGCTCTGGAAACACCATATATTTT. As protein: CASSTLQASSGNTIYF.

In DNA, the CDR3 is TGCGCCAGCAGCCCCGGGGTAGCGGGCGTTTCAGGTACCCAGTACTTC. It codes for CASSPGVAGVSGTQYF. The chain combines TRBV5-1 with TRBJ2-5; 7 bases are shared with TRBD2. V was clipped by 4 bases and J by 8 bases; unmatched bases: 17. The CDR3 loop spans 16 amino acids. Germline CDR1 reads SGHRS; CDR2 reads YFSETQ.

V is TRBV6-2 or TRBV6-3 and J is TRBJ1-5; D is unclear. In germline, CDR1 is MNHEY, CDR2 SVGEGT. The CDR3 spans 14 residues. V was cut by 2 bases and J by 0 bases, with 5 bases left in between. The CDR3 sequence is CASSYAYSNQPQHF. In DNA form, the CDR3 reads TGTGCCAGCAGTTACGCGTATAGCAATCAGCCCCAGCATTTT.

This clone showed up just a few times. V gene TRBV12-3 or TRBV12-4 combines with J gene TRBJ1-1; D uncertain. The V end was cut by 6 bases, the J end by 5 bases, with 13 bases between. CDR3 length: 13 amino acids. The CDR3 region has the DNA TGTGCCAGCAGCCGGTCGTCGCGGACTGAAGCTTTCTTT. Amino acids: CASSRSSRTEAFF.